A single sample is the source of the 16 T cell receptor beta chains below, sequenced in a study of T cells after yellow fever vaccination. TCRdb re-analysed the 5' RACE reads in MiXCR, keeping a single row per CDR3 protein. The sample consists of 200,000 to 300,000 distinct CDR3 sequences, 10% to 15% of them appearing once. The specimen was CD4+ T cells sorted from PBMCs, collected 45 days after the yellow fever booster vaccination. Every receptor here comes from a man younger than 45 who received the YFV17D yellow fever vaccine.

The V call is TRBV11-2, the J call TRBJ2-3; D perhaps matches TRBD1 (5 bases). Germline V gives CDR1 SGHAT, CDR2 FQNNGV. The CDR3 is made up of 13 amino acids. V was pared by 2 bases and J by 6 bases, with 9 bases between. CDR3: CASSLSGADTQYF. The CDR3 DNA reads as TGTGCCAGCAGCTTATCTGGGGCGGATACGCAGTATTTT.

CDR3 protein: CASSGQGTTYYGYTF. The CDR3 DNA reads TGTGCCAGCAGCGGACAGGGGACCACGTACTATGGCTACACCTTC. The chain joins TRBV7-9 to TRBJ1-2; TRBD1 matches 9 bases. Trimming at V came to 5 bases and at J to 3 bases, leaving 7 bases not matched to a gene. CDR1 is SEHNR, CDR2 FQNEAQ, per germline (reference sequence). The CDR3 is 15 residues long.

This clonotype has just a few counts. The chain links TRBV28 to TRBJ1-6, with D perhaps matching TRBD1 (5 bases). CDR1 is MDHEN, CDR2 SYDVKM, per germline. V lost 3 bases and J lost 11, with 20 bases in between. The length of the CDR3 is 16 residues. CDR3 sequence (DNA): TGTGCCAGCAGTTTGATACGTGGGGGAGGTGAAACACCCCTCCACTTT. Its translation is CASSLIRGGGETPLHF. The full variable domain, rest sourced from reference TRBV28 and TRBJ1-6, is DVKVTQSSRYLVKRTGEKVFLECVQDMDHENMFWYRQDPGLGLRLIYFSYDVKMKEKGDIPEGYSVSREKKERFSLILESASTNQTSMYLCASSLIRGGGETPLHFGNGTRLTVT.

This clonotype was found a few times. J is TRBJ1-4 and V is TRBV12-3 or TRBV12-4; tentatively, D is TRBD1 (5 bases). The V and J ends lost 3 bases and 8 bases respectively, with 13 bases between them. The CDR3 extends over 14 amino acids. The CDR3 here is CASSFGAGGEKLFF. The DNA of the CDR3 is TGTGCCAGCAGTTTTGGGGCAGGAGGAGAAAAACTGTTTTTT.

The V call is TRBV5-1, the J call TRBJ2-3; D not resolved. Per germline, CDR1 SGHRS and CDR2 YFSETQ. The V end was cut by 6 bases, the J end by 2 bases, with 10 bases between. The CDR3 runs 13 residues. CDR3 sequence: CASIEGNTDTQYF. CDR3 coding DNA: TGCGCCAGCATCGAAGGGAACACAGATACGCAGTATTTT.

This chain joins TRBV18 and TRBJ1-1; 9 bases match TRBD1. Per the germline V gene, CDR1 is KGHSH and CDR2 is LQKENI. V lost 0 bases and J lost 8; bases outside the gene matches: 4. CDR3 length: 14 amino acids. The CDR3 DNA follows: TGTGCCAGCTCACCACCGAGAGGACAGGGGGAAGCTTTCTTT. Translated: CASSPPRGQGEAFF.

This clonotype was counted a few times. The rearrangement joins TRBV7-2 to TRBJ2-3; no firm D call. This CDR3 comprises 13 residues. The V end was cut by 4 bases, the J end by 3 bases, with 8 bases between. Germline values: CDR1 SGHTA, CDR2 FQGNSA. The CDR3: CASSSPTTDTQYF. The CDR3 DNA is TGTGCCAGCAGCTCACCCACAACAGATACGCAGTATTTT.

The gene calls are TRBV5-6 and TRBJ2-1, with 8 bases matching TRBD1. CDR1 is SGHDT, CDR2 YYEEEE, per germline. The trim removed 3 bases at V and 12 bases at J, leaving 2 bases unmatched. This CDR3 has 11 residues. This CDR3 is CASSYTGGQFF. In nucleotides, the CDR3 is TGTGCCAGCAGCTACACAGGGGGGCAGTTCTTC.

This clonotype was recorded a few times. The J gene is TRBJ2-6, the V gene TRBV5-1; 12 bases align to TRBD1. This CDR3 is 17 amino acids long. V shed 4 bases and J 0 bases; nucleotides not matched to a gene: 2. Germline CDR1 is SGHRS and CDR2 is YFSETQ. As DNA, the CDR3 is TGCGCCAGCAGCGGGACAGGGGGCCTCTCTGGGGCCAACGTCCTGACTTTC. It specifies CASSGTGGLSGANVLTF.

The sample holds a few counts of this clonotype. The V gene is TRBV7-2, the J gene TRBJ2-3; 13 positions match TRBD2. In germline, CDR1 is SGHTA, CDR2 FQGNSA. The V gene end was trimmed by 4 bases and the J gene end by 7 bases; junction bases not matched to a gene: 8. The CDR3 length is 16 residues. This chain's CDR3 is CASSSTSGRALYTQYF. CDR3 in DNA: TGTGCCAGCAGCTCCACTAGCGGGAGGGCCCTTTATACGCAGTATTTT.

This clonotype was found a few times. The chain joins TRBV7-8 to TRBJ2-1; 8 bases fit TRBD2. The CDR3 contains 15 residues. Germline CDR1 and CDR2: SGHVS and FQNEAQ. The J segment lost 1 base and the V segment lost 3 bases, leaving 2 bases of the junction unmatched. The chain's CDR3 is CASSFLAGSYNEQFF. The CDR3 DNA reads as TGTGCCAGCAGCTTTCTAGCGGGTTCCTACAATGAGCAGTTCTTC.

This clonotype was detected a few times. The genes are TRBV15 and TRBJ2-3; D is undetermined. Trimming removed 0 bases from V and 5 bases from J, with 9 bases in between. From germline, CDR1 is LNHNV and CDR2 YYDKDF (reference sequence). This CDR3 contains 14 residues. CDR3 nucleotides: TGTGCCACCAGCAGAGATCCCAGACTAGATACGCAGTATTTT. It codes for CATSRDPRLDTQYF.

The rearrangement uses TRBV7-2 and TRBJ1-5; possible D gene TRBD1, 5 bases. Germline V gene sequence: CDR1 SGHTA, CDR2 FQGNSA. The CDR3 covers 14 residues. V lost 1 base and J 7 bases, leaving 11 bases between the germline ends. The DNA of the CDR3 is TGTGCCAGCAGCTTAGGTGCAGGGAAACAGCCCCAGCATTTT. Amino acid sequence: CASSLGAGKQPQHF.

The table lists this clonotype with a few counts. CDR3 sequence reads: CATSLQGAVGETQYF. CDR3 nucleotides: TGTGCCACCAGCTTACAGGGGGCGGTGGGAGAGACCCAGTACTTC. The gene calls are TRBV15 and TRBJ2-5; 9 bases are a match to TRBD1. V was clipped by 5 bases and J by 4 bases; unmatched bases: 8. Germline lookup yields CDR1 LNHNV and CDR2 YYDKDF (reference sequence). There are 15 residues in the CDR3.

The V gene is TRBV20-1, the J gene TRBJ2-3; D not resolved. The CDR3 spans 16 residues. V gave up 1 base and J gave up 4 bases, with 18 bases separating them. CDR1 DFQATT and CDR2 SNEGSKA come from the germline V gene (reference sequence). This CDR3 reads CSARGVRTIEPDTQYF. The CDR3 DNA follows: TGCAGTGCTAGAGGGGTTAGAACCATCGAACCAGATACGCAGTATTTT.

In this sample, this clonotype turned up a few times. This rearrangement joins TRBV4-3 to TRBJ2-5; 7 nucleotides align to TRBD1. The germline V gene has CDR1 LGHNA and CDR2 YSLEER. The CDR3 has 14 amino acids. V was clipped by 2 bases and J by 5 bases; unmatched bases: 5. The CDR3, as DNA: TGCGCCAGCAGCCAATTGACAGGGTCCGAGACCCAGTACTTC. This translates into CASSQLTGSETQYF.